This TCR beta chain is from a study of T-cell memory formation after mild COVID-19. TCRdb re-analysed the 5' RACE reads in MiXCR, keeping a single row per CDR3 protein. The sample lists 350,000 to 450,000 distinct CDR3 sequences; 20% to 30% were seen once. The germline V gene has CDR1 SGHRS and CDR2 YFSETQ. This CDR3 spans 14 amino acids. The germline V and J ends were trimmed by 4 bases and 2 bases, with 12 bases remaining between them. Sequencing was done on a sample of PBMCs or a T cell subset sorted from them (not recorded which). The chain carries TRBV5-1 and TRBJ2-5; D not certain. The sequence came from an adult woman who had mild COVID-19 (a few samples of this study predate the infection). Cell type and time point are not known. In DNA, the CDR3 is TGCGCCAGCAGCCCCCCTGATACTCAAGAGACCCAGTACTTC. Its protein is CASSPPDTQETQYF.